This passage covers 2 T cell receptor beta chains from one sample sequenced in a study of shared clonotypes between healthy human individuals. The protocol was immunoSEQ multiplex PCR, while the TCRdb copy is restricted to in-frame clones and leaves out a portion. Among fewer than 3 million clones listed, roughly 92% were seen once. Sequencing input: naive CD4+ T cells from PBMCs. The subset here: CD45RA+ positively selected. Receptors originate from a man younger than 35 in good health. Some clones in this sample may be carry-over from other donors' samples.

The genes are TRBV27 and TRBJ1-2, with 8 bases lining up with TRBD1. This CDR3 region has 16 residues. V lost 0 bases, J lost 7 bases, and 10 bases stayed unmatched. Germline-derived CDR1 and CDR2 are MNHEY and SMNVEV (reference sequence). CDR3 DNA: TGTGCCAGCAGTTTATCGTCCGGACAGGGCTATGCTGGCTACACCTTC. It translates to CASSLSSGQGYAGYTF.

This sequence joins TRBV28 and TRBJ1-2; D not certain. CDR1 MDHEN and CDR2 SYDVKM come from the germline V gene. The CDR3 extends over 13 amino acids. Between the trimmed V and J ends, which lost 2 bases and 2 bases, there was a span of 6 bases. DNA of the CDR3: TGTGCCAGCAGTTTAGACATGAACTATGGCTACACCTTC. Residues: CASSLDMNYGYTF.